The clone carrying this T cell receptor (beta chain) was counted only a few times. The antigen remains undetermined. Germline V gene lookup returns CDR1 SEHNR and CDR2 FQNEAQ (reference sequence). The CDR3 covers 15 residues. V shed 3 bases and J 1 base; nucleotides not matched to a gene: 3. These data are taken from a study of identical twins. From the 5' RACE reads, TCRdb called clonotypes with MiXCR, one entry per CDR3 protein. The table has 200,000 to 250,000 distinct CDR3 sequences, roughly 13% seen once; the top ten hold 3.5% to 5%. Findings and caveats of the study: Weaker excess twin sharing was observed in beta out-of-frame sequences. Zero-insertion findings could be partly confounded by invariant cells (MAIT and iNKT cells). Whereas memory repertoires showed no such difference, abundant cord blood beta clonotypes carried fewer insertions.

The data also belong to a second study, concerning yellow fever vaccine responses in identical twins.

Material for sequencing was memory (CD45RO+) T cells sorted from blood. The receptor's source is a woman aged 18-29 years in good health. This sequence joins TRBV7-9 and TRBJ2-3, with 8 bases matching TRBD2. The CDR3 sequence: CASSLTLAGTDTQYF. In DNA form, the CDR3 reads TGTGCCAGCAGCTTGACACTAGCGGGCACAGATACGCAGTATTTT.